Below, 28 T cell receptor beta chains from the same sample are listed, as sequenced in a study of regulatory T cells. Study-wide findings and caveats: CD3G-deficient patients' regulatory T cells showed reduced Shannon diversity versus autologous conventional CD4+ and control regulatory cells.

For these TCRs, the target antigens are not known. Primers: 52 TRBV forward and 13 TRBJ reverse. Sequenced by immunoSEQ multiplex PCR; TCRdb stores in-frame clones only, minus some. This table holds about 3,900 clones, approximately 91% found once. The sequenced material came from CD4+ Tregs sorted from blood. The receptor set was obtained from a child aged 2-15 years with CD3G deficiency.

The chain couples TRBV13 to TRBJ2-3, with TRBD2 matching 12 bases. Germline V CDR1 and CDR2: PRHDT, FYEKMQ (reference sequence). The CDR3 is made up of 16 amino acids. The V segment lost 5 bases and the J segment 4 bases; nucleotides outside the gene matches: 7. The CDR3 nucleotides are TGTGCCAGCAGCCTAAGACTAGCGGGAGTTGCAGATACGCAGTATTTT. It specifies CASSLRLAGVADTQYF.

The CDR3: CASSTQIGNIQYF. The CDR3 nucleotides are TGTGCCAGCAGCACTCAAATCGGGAACATTCAGTACTTC. The chain recombines TRBV21-1 with TRBJ2-4; whether TRBD2, the table's D call, matches the DNA was not checked. TRBV21-1 is labeled a pseudogene. The CDR3 covers 13 residues.

The V call is TRBV28, the J call TRBJ2-2; 8 nucleotides match TRBD2. Germline trimming cut 7 bases from V and 6 bases from J; bases unmatched to any gene: 4. Germline V gene data show CDR1 as MDHEN and CDR2 as SYDVKM. The CDR3 has 13 amino acids. The CDR3: CASTGRAPGELFF. The CDR3 DNA sequence: TGTGCCAGCACCGGGAGGGCCCCCGGGGAGCTGTTTTTT.

The chain employs TRBV6-1 and TRBJ2-2; D might be TRBD1 or TRBD2, each matching 5 bases. Trimming cost V 3 bases and J 5 bases, with 22 bases left between them. The CDR3 is made up of 18 amino acids. Germline CDR1 reads MNHNS; CDR2 reads SASEGT. CDR3 sequence: CASSEMAGWLRRTGELFF. The CDR3 coding sequence is TGTGCCAGCAGTGAGATGGCAGGGTGGTTGAGGAGGACCGGGGAGCTGTTTTTT.

The chain uses TRBV28 and TRBJ2-7; D ambiguous. Germline V gene lookup returns CDR1 MDHEN and CDR2 SYDVKM. The CDR3 spans 11 residues. The V end was cut by 4 bases, the J end by 3 bases, with 4 bases between. This chain's CDR3 is CASSSDYEQYF. CDR3 sequence (DNA): TGTGCCAGCAGTTCGGACTACGAGCAGTACTTC.

The chain employs TRBV10-2 and TRBJ2-5; a weak D match, TRBD1 (5 bases). Germline V gene data show CDR1 as WSHSY and CDR2 as SAAADI. This CDR3 contains 14 residues. Trimming took off 4 bases at V and 5 bases at J, with 14 bases between the two ends. The CDR3 spells CASSGGRGGETQYF. CDR3 bases: TGCGCCAGCAGTGGGGGAAGGGGTGGCGAGACCCAGTACTTC.

The chain is built from TRBV7-2 and TRBJ2-7; TRBD1 agrees at 8 bases. In germline, CDR1 is SGHTA, CDR2 FQGNSA. V was clipped by 1 base and J by 7 bases; unmatched bases: 9. The CDR3 is 15 residues long. The CDR3 is CASSLDSGGYGEQYF. CDR3 in DNA: TGTGCCAGCAGCTTAGATTCAGGGGGCTATGGGGAGCAGTACTTC.

The J gene is TRBJ2-5, the V gene TRBV28; no firm D call. The J call may be incorrect, as the DNA end agrees better with TRBJ2-7. Germline assignment: CDR1 MDHEN and CDR2 SYDVKM. The CDR3 consists of 13 residues. This CDR3 reads CASSGQPPYEQYF. In nucleotides, the CDR3 is TGTGCCAGCAGCGGGCAGCCCCCCTACGAGCAGTACTTC.

This chain links TRBV11-2 with TRBJ2-3; the match to TRBD1 covers 7 bases. CDR3 length equals 13 residues. V trimming: 3 bases; J trimming: 6 bases; junction bases outside the gene matches: 3. Germline CDR1 and CDR2: SGHAT and FQNNGV. The CDR3: CASSLTGWDTQYF. For the CDR3, the DNA is TGTGCCAGCAGCTTGACAGGGTGGGATACGCAGTATTTT.

The chain links TRBV19 to TRBJ2-6, with no clear D. The ends were cut back, 7 bases at V and 0 bases at J, with 4 bases in the middle. The CDR3 has 13 amino acids. CDR1 and CDR2 from the germline V gene are LNHDA and SQIVND (reference sequence). The chain's CDR3 is CASKGSGANVLTF. DNA of the CDR3: TGTGCCAGTAAGGGCTCTGGGGCCAACGTCCTGACTTTC.

The J gene is TRBJ1-5, the V gene TRBV6-1; D gene unclear. Per the germline V gene, CDR1 is MNHNS and CDR2 is SASEGT. The CDR3 sequence is 16 residues long. V dropped 2 bases and J dropped 0 bases, with 11 bases sitting between them. CDR3: CASSERPPISNQPQHF. The CDR3 DNA is TGTGCCAGCAGTGAAAGACCGCCTATTAGCAATCAGCCCCAGCATTTT.

The chain employs TRBV28 and TRBJ2-1; unclear D gene. The CDR3 spans 13 residues. From germline, CDR1 is MDHEN and CDR2 SYDVKM. The V end lost 2 bases, the J end lost 6 bases, and 8 bases lay between the germline ends. CDR3 sequence: CASSLASRNEQFF. In DNA, the CDR3 is TGTGCCAGCAGTTTAGCATCCCGCAATGAGCAGTTCTTC.

The chain links TRBV5-8 to TRBJ2-5, with 7 nucleotides matching TRBD1. After removal of 4 bases from V and 3 bases from J, the junction contained 15 bases not matched to a gene. The germline V gene has CDR1 SGHTS and CDR2 YDEGEE. This CDR3 region has 17 residues. CDR3 sequence reads: CASSHLMTGRKEETQYF. In DNA form, the CDR3 reads TGTGCCAGCAGCCACTTGATGACAGGGAGAAAAGAAGAGACCCAGTACTTC.

The chain has TRBV19 and TRBJ2-1; no reliable D call. From germline, CDR1 is LNHDA and CDR2 SQIVND (reference sequence). Trimming left V 5 bases short and J 0 bases short, with 17 bases between. This CDR3 has 17 amino acids. The CDR3 loop reads CASSSHYAAHSYNEQFF. DNA for the CDR3: TGTGCCAGTAGTTCCCACTACGCCGCTCACTCCTACAATGAGCAGTTCTTC.

The chain employs TRBV28 and TRBJ2-1; D is undetermined. The germline CDR1 and CDR2 sequences are MDHEN and SYDVKM. The CDR3 has 12 residues. Trimming shortened V by 4 bases and J by 12 bases, and 13 bases separated the two germline ends. The CDR3 reads CASSSVLKRQFF. CDR3 nucleotides: TGTGCCAGCAGTTCCGTACTTAAGAGGCAGTTCTTC.

The chain carries TRBV7-9 and TRBJ2-1; D uncertain. CDR1 SEHNR and CDR2 FQNEAQ come from the germline V gene (reference sequence). CDR3 length equals 13 residues. V was trimmed by 5 bases and J by 10 bases, leaving 15 bases between them. CDR3 region: CASSPKGPGEQFF. CDR3 coding DNA: TGTGCCAGCAGCCCAAAAGGGCCCGGCGAGCAGTTCTTC.

As concerns this clone: The junction departs from the called germline gene at one end, perhaps through a read error. V usage is TRBV6-1 and J usage is TRBJ2-6; D perhaps matches TRBD1 (5 bases). The CDR3 has 13 residues. Germline V gives CDR1 MNHNS, CDR2 SASEGT. Here the CDR3 reads CAGRVSGANVLTF. DNA for the CDR3: TGTGCCGGCAGGGTCTCTGGGGCCAACGTCCTGACTTTC.

The chain links TRBV6-1 to TRBJ2-7; the match to TRBD1 covers 9 bases. V was clipped by 6 bases and J by 0 bases; unmatched bases: 6. Per germline, CDR1 MNHNS and CDR2 SASEGT. This CDR3 is built from 15 residues. This CDR3 is CASSVNRGHSYEQYF. Here the CDR3 DNA reads TGTGCCAGCAGCGTAAACAGGGGGCACTCCTACGAGCAGTACTTC.

The gene calls are TRBV15 and TRBJ1-5; 8 positions agree with TRBD1. J lost 5 bases, V lost 3 bases, and 12 bases had no gene match. Germline values: CDR1 LNHNV, CDR2 YYDKDF (reference sequence). CDR3 length: 17 amino acids. In DNA form, the CDR3 reads TGTGCCACCAGCAGTAAGTCTCCGACAGGGGAACATCAGCCCCAGCATTTT. This encodes CATSSKSPTGEHQPQHF.

The chain joins TRBV28 to TRBJ1-4; D not resolved. Germline V gives CDR1 MDHEN, CDR2 SYDVKM. Between the trimmed V and J ends, which lost 6 bases and 5 bases, there was a span of 10 bases. This CDR3 has 13 residues. The CDR3 DNA is TGTGCCAGCAGAAGGGAAGGGAATGAAAAACTGTTTTTT. Translating gives CASRREGNEKLFF.

The chain joins TRBV11-2 to TRBJ2-1; D unresolved. Germline values: CDR1 SGHAT, CDR2 FQNNGV. The ends were cut back, 5 bases at V and 2 bases at J, with 10 bases in the middle. The CDR3 has 14 amino acids. DNA for the CDR3: TGTGCCAGCAGCATATTAGGTACCTACAATGAGCAGTTCTTC. It yields the protein CASSILGTYNEQFF.

This chain links TRBV6-5 with TRBJ2-7; TRBD2 agrees at 10 bases. The CDR3 runs to 15 residues. Germline lookup yields CDR1 MNHEY and CDR2 SVGAGI. V gave up 0 bases and J gave up 4 bases; unmatched junction bases: 3. The CDR3 region has the DNA TGTGCCAGCAGTTACTCTCCTAGCGGGAGATACGAGCAGTACTTC. This sequence encodes CASSYSPSGRYEQYF.

The chain links TRBV6-6 to TRBJ2-7; D uncertain. Germline V gene data show CDR1 as MNHNY and CDR2 as SVGAGI (reference sequence). The CDR3 consists of 10 residues. V shed 5 bases and J shed 3 bases, with 2 bases lying between them. The CDR3 DNA reads as TGTGCCAGCAGTAACTACGAGCAGTACTTC. Translating gives CASSNYEQYF.

CDR3 in DNA: TGTGCCAGCAGCTCCCAGCATTCCGGGACAGGGGTGTACGAGCAGTACTTC. It specifies CASSSQHSGTGVYEQYF. The chain uses TRBV7-8 and TRBJ2-7; 10 bases line up with TRBD1. The CDR3 is made up of 17 amino acids. V shed 4 bases, J shed 4 bases, and the junction held 13 bases outside the gene matches. CDR1 and CDR2 from the germline V gene are SGHVS and FQNEAQ. The entire variable domain, with the rest obtained from reference TRBV7-8 and TRBJ2-7, is as follows: GAGVSQSPRYKVAKRGQDVALRCDPISGHVSLFWYQQALGQGPEFLTYFQNEAQLDKSGLPSDRFFAERPEGSVSTLKIQRTQQEDSAVYLCASSSQHSGTGVYEQYFGPGTRLTVT.

J is TRBJ1-1 and V is TRBV6-1; 7 bases are a match to TRBD1. V gave up 2 bases and J gave up 1 base; unmatched junction bases: 4. CDR3 length equals 15 residues. Germline V gene data show CDR1 as MNHNS and CDR2 as SASEGT. The CDR3 region has the DNA TGTGCCAGCAGTGAAAAATGGACAGGGAACACTGAAGCTTTCTTT. Protein sequence: CASSEKWTGNTEAFF.

This chain uses TRBV5-1 with TRBJ1-6, with a weak D call TRBD1 (5 bases). CDR3 length equals 14 residues. Germline V gene lookup returns CDR1 SGHRS and CDR2 YFSETQ. V was clipped by 4 bases and J by 5 bases, with 10 bases between them. For the CDR3, the DNA is TGCGCCAGCAGCATTGGACACGATAATTCACCCCTCCACTTT. This sequence encodes CASSIGHDNSPLHF.

The sample holds a few counts of this clone. The chain joins TRBV28 to TRBJ2-4; 8 bases are shared with TRBD2. With 5 bases clipped from V and 0 bases from J, the junction kept 24 bases outside the gene matches. Germline CDR1 and CDR2: MDHEN and SYDVKM. The CDR3 is 22 residues long. CDR3 DNA sequence: TGTGCCAGCAGTGCCTTCCAGGGTGGCTGGGAGGGCGGGAGGCTAGCCAAAAACATTCAGTACTTC. Translated, it gives CASSAFQGGWEGGRLAKNIQYF. Full variable domain (outside the CDR3, taken from reference TRBV28 and TRBJ2-4): DVKVTQSSRYLVKRTGEKVFLECVQDMDHENMFWYRQDPGLGLRLIYFSYDVKMKEKGDIPEGYSVSREKKERFSLILESASTNQTSMYLCASSAFQGGWEGGRLAKNIQYFGAGTRLSVL.

The chain carries TRBV28 and TRBJ2-7; D could derive from TRBD1 or TRBD2 (6 bases each). Germline V gene data show CDR1 as MDHEN and CDR2 as SYDVKM. V lost 0 bases and J 9 bases, leaving 12 bases between the germline ends. This CDR3 comprises 13 residues. The CDR3 loop is CASSLWRGARQYF. The CDR3 coding sequence is TGTGCCAGCAGTTTATGGAGGGGGGCACGGCAGTACTTC.